The 15 T cell receptor beta chains below were found in one sample sequenced in a study of B cell selection in AIRE deficiency. Assay used: immunoSEQ multiplex PCR; TCRdb lists only in-frame clones, some missing. This sample has about 21,000 clones, with about 94% found just once. Sorted regulatory T cells were CD4-positive, CD25-high and CD127-low or negative. The sample consisted of Tregs sorted from PBMCs. The receptors originated from a human donor with AIRE deficiency.

The V and J genes are TRBV6-5 and TRBJ2-7; TRBD1 matches 7 bases. Per the germline V gene, CDR1 is MNHEY and CDR2 is SVGAGI. Unmatched junction bases numbered 8, after V lost 2 bases and J lost 10 bases. There are 13 residues in the CDR3. CDR3 bases: TGTGCCAGCAGTTACGACCGGACAGGTGCACAGTACTTC. It codes for CASSYDRTGAQYF.

The chain joins TRBV5-1 to TRBJ2-5; D uncertain. The CDR3 has 13 residues. The V gene lost 3 bases and the J gene lost 0 bases, with 6 bases spanning the gap. Germline V gene lookup returns CDR1 SGHRS and CDR2 YFSETQ. DNA of the CDR3: TGCGCCAGCAGCTCACAGTACCAAGAGACCCAGTACTTC. This codes for CASSSQYQETQYF. The whole variable domain, remainder taken from reference TRBV5-1 and TRBJ2-5, is KAGVTQTPRYLIKTRGQQVTLSCSPISGHRSVSWYQQTPGQGLQFLFEYFSETQRNKGNFPGRFSGRQFSNSRSEMNVSTLELGDSALYLCASSSQYQETQYFGPGTRLLVL.

This chain connects TRBV28 to TRBJ2-7; 7 nucleotides match TRBD2. There are 15 residues in the CDR3. J lost 3 bases, V lost 6 bases, and 11 bases had no gene match. The germline CDR1 and CDR2 sequences are MDHEN and SYDVKM. CDR3 sequence (DNA): TGTGCCAGCAGCCCCAGCGGGGCCTGGGACTACGAGCAGTACTTC. Its protein is CASSPSGAWDYEQYF.

V and J are TRBV5-5 and TRBJ1-3, with unresolved D. CDR1 and CDR2 from the germline V gene are SGHKS and YYEKEE (reference sequence). Trimming pared 2 bases from V and 7 bases from J, leaving 13 bases between. The CDR3 is made up of 14 amino acids. The DNA for the CDR3 is TGTGCCAGCAGCTTAGGCCGAGCAGTGAACACCATATATTTT. It is translated as CASSLGRAVNTIYF.

The chain carries TRBV29-1 and TRBJ2-2; unclear D gene. Germline V gene lookup returns CDR1 SQVTM and CDR2 ANQGSEA. Trimming stripped 4 bases from V and 4 bases from J, with 10 bases between. The CDR3 length is 13 residues. This CDR3 reads CSVGRLSTGELFF. The CDR3 DNA reads as TGCAGCGTTGGGCGGCTCTCCACCGGGGAGCTGTTTTTT.

V is TRBV28 and J is TRBJ1-6; D not resolved. Germline values: CDR1 MDHEN, CDR2 SYDVKM. Trimming removed 1 base from V and 13 bases from J, with 11 bases in between. This CDR3 has 13 amino acids. CDR3 region: CASSLSPPGPLHF. In DNA form, the CDR3 reads TGTGCCAGCAGTTTATCCCCCCCCGGGCCCCTCCACTTT.

In DNA form, the CDR3 reads TGTGCCTGGCAGGGTATTAGTGACTATGGCTACACCTTC. Its protein is CAWQGISDYGYTF. V is TRBV30 and J is TRBJ1-2, with D perhaps TRBD1 (5 bases). Trimming pared 5 bases from V and 3 bases from J, leaving 13 bases between. The CDR3 has 13 residues. CDR1 is GTSNPN and CDR2 is SVGIG in the germline V gene (reference sequence).

CDR3 nucleotides: TGTGCCACGAGGGGGACGGAACTTTTTTCCTACGAGCAGTACTTC. Amino acid sequence: CATRGTELFSYEQYF. The V gene is TRBV10-3, the J gene TRBJ2-7, with a weak D call TRBD1 (6 bases). The V gene's germline CDR1 is ENHRY and CDR2 SYGVKD. Deletions cut 10 bases from V and 1 base from J, with 20 bases between. The CDR3 sequence is 15 residues long.

The V gene is TRBV29-1, the J gene TRBJ2-3; no firm D call. Trimming cost V 3 bases and J 2 bases, with 9 bases left between them. CDR1 and CDR2 from the germline V gene are SQVTM and ANQGSEA. This CDR3 region has 13 residues. The CDR3 loop is CSVDRFFTDTQYF. The CDR3 DNA reads as TGCAGCGTTGATCGCTTTTTCACAGATACGCAGTATTTT.

This sequence joins TRBV19 and TRBJ2-1; D possibly corresponds to TRBD2 (6 bases). V was trimmed by 6 bases and J by 1 base, leaving 13 bases between them. Germline V CDR1 and CDR2: LNHDA, SQIVND (reference sequence). The CDR3 is 15 amino acids. The chain's CDR3 is CASRVNSGSYNEQFF. The CDR3 nucleotides are TGTGCCAGTAGGGTAAATAGCGGATCCTACAATGAGCAGTTCTTC.

The chain uses TRBV9 and TRBJ2-3; no clear D. Germline loops: CDR1 SGDLS, CDR2 YYNGEE. This CDR3 has 11 amino acids. V was pared by 4 bases and J by 5 bases, with 5 bases between. CDR3: CASSFEDTQYF. CDR3 coding DNA: TGTGCCAGCAGCTTCGAAGATACGCAGTATTTT. The full variable domain, rest sourced from reference TRBV9 and TRBJ2-3, is DSGVTQTPKHLITATGQRVTLRCSPRSGDLSVYWYQQSLDQGLQFLIQYYNGEERAKGNILERFSAQQFPDLHSELNLSSLELGDSALYFCASSFEDTQYFGPGTRLTVL.

The chain has TRBV28 and TRBJ1-6; 7 bases line up with TRBD1. V lost 1 base to trimming and J lost 6 bases; unmatched junction nucleotides: 3. The CDR3 contains 15 residues. The germline V gene encodes CDR1 MDHEN and CDR2 SYDVKM. This CDR3 reads CASSLLTGSNSPLHF. The CDR3 DNA follows: TGTGCCAGCAGTTTATTGACAGGGTCTAATTCACCCCTCCACTTT.

The gene calls are TRBV6-6 and TRBJ1-2; possible D gene TRBD1, 5 bases. The CDR3 consists of 14 residues. V dropped 1 base and J dropped 3 bases, with 9 bases sitting between them. Germline assignment: CDR1 MNHNY and CDR2 SVGAGI (reference sequence). The CDR3 region has the DNA TGTGCCAGCAGTTACTGGGGCCGAGACTATGGCTACACCTTC. This sequence encodes CASSYWGRDYGYTF.

The chain uses TRBV19 and TRBJ2-1; D possibly corresponds to TRBD2 (6 bases). Germline V gene lookup returns CDR1 LNHDA and CDR2 SQIVND (reference sequence). V was cut by 2 bases and J by 1 base, with 21 bases left in between. The CDR3 contains 19 residues. CDR3 residues: CASSIKSASGRKSYNEQFF. CDR3 nucleotide sequence: TGTGCCAGTAGTATAAAGTCGGCGAGTGGGAGGAAATCCTACAATGAGCAGTTCTTC.

The chain uses TRBV6-5 and TRBJ2-7, with D unresolved. The germline V gene has CDR1 MNHEY and CDR2 SVGAGI. V lost 8 bases, J lost 2 bases, and 13 bases lay in between. The CDR3 contains 13 residues. This CDR3 is CASRSTGTYEQYF. The DNA for the CDR3 is TGTGCCAGCCGATCAACCGGAACCTACGAGCAGTACTTC.